This TCR beta chain was captured by sequencing in a study of T cell responses to AZD1222 COVID-19 vaccine. Germline CDR1 reads MDHEN; CDR2 reads SYDVKM. The CDR3 contains 12 residues. The V gene end was trimmed by 4 bases and the J gene end by 6 bases; junction bases not matched to a gene: 2. Using immunoSEQ multiplex PCR, the repertoire was profiled, and TCRdb retains in-frame clones only, with some absent. Of under 150,000 clones in the sample, around nine tenths were seen once. Turning to this clone: Its specificity is not known.

Findings and caveats of the study: Reportedly, nearly half of unique spike TCRs recognized epitopes outside B.1.351/B.1.1.7 mutations.

The starting material was peripheral blood, obtained 28 days after the second AZD1222 dose. This receptor was identified in an adult who received the AZD1222 COVID-19 vaccine. The chain joins TRBV28 to TRBJ2-7, with 8 bases identical to TRBD1. In DNA form, the CDR3 reads TGTGCCAGCAGTTATGACAGGGGCGAGCAGTACTTC. Its protein product is CASSYDRGEQYF.